This T cell receptor beta chain was captured by sequencing in a study of cytomegalovirus exposure and HLA in healthy donors. Study in general: Most donors, about 77% of over 300 genotyped, fell in the Caucasian-associated ancestry cluster. Study conclusions and caveats: Reported findings show TCR beta sequences accurately forecast HLA-A and HLA-B alleles in most subjects. Rare TCR sequences predominated, though certain public TCRs were found in many donors. Presence/absence analyses assumed roughly uniform sequencing depth across donors.

With regard to this clone: What it binds is not known.

This CDR3 has 14 amino acids. Germline V gene data show CDR1 as SGHNT and CDR2 as YYREEE (reference sequence). Losses at the gene ends were 3 bases for V and 10 bases for J; bases not matched to a gene: 7. In the PCR, 60 Vbeta and 13 Jbeta primers were used. Sequencing used immunoSEQ multiplex PCR; TCRdb keeps in-frame clones, though not all of them. The sample carries approximately 190,000 clones, about 84% recorded once. This chain links TRBV5-4 with TRBJ2-1; 10 bases line up with TRBD2. The sequencing input was PBMCs. The TCR sequence derives from a woman younger than 45 in good health and CMV-seropositive. DNA for the CDR3: TGTGCCAGCAGCTCTCTAGCGGGAGTCTTCGAGCAGTTCTTC. Protein sequence: CASSSLAGVFEQFF.